One and the same sample provided the 20 T cell receptor beta chains below, sequenced in a study of blood T cell repertoires in COVID-19. The data were produced by immunoSEQ multiplex PCR, yet TCRdb's version contains in-frame clones alone and is incomplete. The sample shows some 210,000 clones, approximately 85% of them seen only once. Sequencing was carried out using peripheral blood. Source of these receptors: a woman between 45 and 65 years old with active or convalescent COVID-19.

The chain is built from TRBV2 and TRBJ1-5, with TRBD1 matching over 10 bases. This CDR3 has 17 amino acids. V trimming: 3 bases; J trimming: 5 bases; junction bases outside the gene matches: 10. Germline CDR1 SNHLY, CDR2 FYNNEI. As DNA, the CDR3 is TGTGCCAGCAGTGAGTCCCGGGACAGGGGAAGTTATCAGCCCCAGCATTTT. Protein: CASSESRDRGSYQPQHF.

The rearrangement joins TRBV5-1 to TRBJ2-5; TRBD1 matches 7 bases. Germline V gene data show CDR1 as SGHRS and CDR2 as YFSETQ. The CDR3 extends over 14 amino acids. V gave up 2 bases and J gave up 7 bases; unmatched junction bases: 8. For the CDR3, the DNA is TGCGCCAGCAGCTTAGAGGACAGGTCGTCGACCCAGTACTTC. It encodes CASSLEDRSSTQYF.

The V call is TRBV19, the J call TRBJ2-2, with D uncertain. Deletions cut 3 bases from V and 0 bases from J, with 11 bases between. Per germline, CDR1 LNHDA and CDR2 SQIVND (reference sequence). This CDR3 region has 16 residues. CDR3: CASSIIGSANTGELFF. The CDR3 nucleotides read TGTGCCAGTAGTATTATTGGCAGCGCGAACACCGGGGAGCTGTTTTTT.

The rearrangement uses TRBV19 and TRBJ2-7; TRBD2 is a possible D gene (6 bases). V was trimmed by 4 bases and J by 0 bases, leaving 13 bases between them. The CDR3 spans 15 residues. The germline gives CDR1 LNHDA, CDR2 SQIVND (reference sequence). CDR3 residues: CASSNTGERSYEQYF. DNA of the CDR3: TGTGCCAGTAGTAACACGGGAGAGCGCTCCTACGAGCAGTACTTC.

The CDR3 sequence is CATSDLPAGENTDTQYF. Here the CDR3 DNA reads TGTGCCACCAGTGATTTACCAGCGGGGGAGAACACAGATACGCAGTATTTT. The J gene is TRBJ2-3, the V gene TRBV24-1, with TRBD2 matching over 8 bases. Per the germline V gene, CDR1 is KGHDR and CDR2 is SFDVKD. With 1 base clipped from V and 2 bases from J, the junction kept 7 bases outside the gene matches. This CDR3 spans 17 amino acids.

The chain combines TRBV12-5 with TRBJ1-1, with TRBD1 identical over 8 bases. Germline CDR1 LGHNT, CDR2 FRNRAP. V was clipped by 1 base and J by 4 bases; unmatched bases: 2. The CDR3 length is 14 residues. In DNA form, the CDR3 reads TGTGCTAGTGGTTTGGGACAGGGGTTCACTGAAGCTTTCTTT. It codes for CASGLGQGFTEAFF.

CDR3: CASSPSQGRAFF. The CDR3 bases are TGTGCCAGCAGCCCTTCGCAGGGTAGGGCTTTCTTT. The V call is TRBV7-9, the J call TRBJ1-1; TRBD1 is a possible D gene (5 bases). The CDR3 loop spans 12 amino acids. V shed 5 bases and J shed 11 bases, with 15 bases lying between them. Germline CDR1 is SEHNR and CDR2 is FQNEAQ (reference sequence).

This CDR3 reads CTSSQGLTNETQYF. The CDR3 nucleotides are TGCACCAGCAGCCAAGGTCTGACAAACGAGACCCAGTACTTC. The J gene is TRBJ2-5, the V gene TRBV1; no DNA check was done on the table's D call, TRBD1. TRBV1 counts as a pseudogene. The CDR3 sequence is 14 residues long.

The chain links TRBV12-2 to TRBJ1-1. TRBV12-2 is flagged as a pseudogene. The CDR3 loop spans 12 amino acids. The CDR3 protein is CASRLGLQKAFF. CDR3 nucleotides: TGTGCAAGTCGCTTAGGACTACAGAAAGCTTTCTTT.

This clone is a singleton in its sample. V usage is TRBV6-1 and J usage is TRBJ1-5; D is unclear. This CDR3 is built from 17 residues. The ends were cut back, 4 bases at V and 3 bases at J, with 19 bases in the middle. CDR1 and CDR2 (germline): MNHNS, SASEGT. CDR3 DNA sequence: TGTGCCAGCAGTGCACCCCGAGGGAGAAGCATCAATCAGCCCCAGCATTTT. Translated: CASSAPRGRSINQPQHF.

The rearrangement links TRBV4-2 to TRBJ2-1; TRBD2 might be the D (5 bases). The CDR3 extends over 15 amino acids. V lost 0 bases and J 6 bases, leaving 12 bases between the germline ends. The germline CDR1 and CDR2 sequences are LGHNA and YNFKEQ. DNA of the CDR3: TGTGCCAGCAGCCAAGATTTCGATGGAGGCAATGAGCAGTTCTTC. Translation: CASSQDFDGGNEQFF.

Regarding this clone: Germline and junction disagree at one end, which may indicate a read error. The genes are TRBV5-1 and TRBJ1-5, with a possible D match to TRBD1 (6 bases). The germline V gene has CDR1 SGHRS and CDR2 YFSETQ. This CDR3 is 15 amino acids long. The CDR3 region has the DNA TGCGCCAGCACCTTGCGGGGGGCTAGGGAGCAGCCCCAGCATTTT. Translating gives CASTLRGAREQPQHF.

The chain has TRBV7-9 and TRBJ2-4, with D possibly TRBD2 on 5 matching bases. Germline V gives CDR1 SEHNR, CDR2 FQNEAQ (reference sequence). The CDR3 runs to 14 residues. With 5 bases removed from V and 0 bases from J, the gap between germline ends came to 8 bases. The CDR3 region is CASSPREAKNIQYF. Here the CDR3 DNA reads TGTGCCAGCAGCCCCCGGGAAGCCAAAAACATTCAGTACTTC.

The chain is built from TRBV4-2 and TRBJ1-1; maybe TRBD1 (5 bases). CDR1 LGHNA and CDR2 YNFKEQ come from the germline V gene. Trimming removed 2 bases from V and 4 bases from J, with 14 bases in between. The CDR3 has 15 amino acids. CDR3 bases: TGTGCCAGCAGCCAACGCGGGGGGGACCCCACTGAAGCTTTCTTT. It encodes CASSQRGGDPTEAFF.

The chain couples TRBV10-3 to TRBJ1-5; TRBD1 aligns across 7 bases. CDR3 length equals 15 residues. Germline V gives CDR1 ENHRY, CDR2 SYGVKD. V lost 8 bases, J lost 0 bases, and 7 bases stayed unmatched. As DNA, the CDR3 is TGTGCCATCGGGGAGACAGGGAGTAGCAATCAGCCCCAGCATTTT. Translated, it gives CAIGETGSSNQPQHF.

The chain recombines TRBV3-1 (or the pseudogene TRBV3-2) with TRBJ2-1; a possible D gene is TRBD1 (5 bases). Germline CDR1 is LGHDT and CDR2 is YNNKEL (reference sequence). The V and J ends lost 4 bases and 8 bases respectively, with 15 bases between them. This CDR3 spans 14 amino acids. The CDR3 loop is CASSPLSLQDEQFF. The DNA of the CDR3 is TGTGCCAGCAGCCCTCTTTCTCTACAGGATGAGCAGTTCTTC.

This clone was detected only a few times. J is TRBJ1-2 and V is TRBV28; tentative D call: TRBD1 (5 bases). CDR3 length equals 14 residues. Germline assignment: CDR1 MDHEN and CDR2 SYDVKM. V was trimmed by 6 bases and J by 3 bases, leaving 14 bases between them. The CDR3 sequence: CASSPGGGYYGYTF. The CDR3 DNA follows: TGTGCCAGCAGCCCCGGGGGAGGGTACTATGGCTACACCTTC.

V usage is TRBV14 and J usage is TRBJ2-1, with TRBD2 as a possible D gene (6 bases). The germline V gene has CDR1 SGHDN and CDR2 FVKESK. V lost 1 base to trimming and J lost 3 bases, with 10 bases between them. This CDR3 is built from 15 residues. CDR3 nucleotides: TGTGCCAGCAGCCAAGCCCCGGGAGTCTACAATGAGCAGTTCTTC. Translated, it gives CASSQAPGVYNEQFF.

The CDR3 DNA reads as TGTGCCAGCAGCCCGGACCCACAGGGGGATGGTGGCTACACCTTC. Translating gives CASSPDPQGDGGYTF. The gene calls are TRBV13 and TRBJ1-2; 8 bases line up with TRBD1. The germline V gene has CDR1 PRHDT and CDR2 FYEKMQ (reference sequence). V trimming: 5 bases; J trimming: 7 bases; junction bases outside the gene matches: 12. The CDR3 covers 15 residues.

The chain has TRBV6-2 or TRBV6-3 and TRBJ1-1; 7 bases map to TRBD1. This CDR3 is 15 amino acids long. After removal of 5 bases from V and 0 bases from J, the junction contained 6 bases not matched to a gene. Germline V gene data show CDR1 as MNHEY and CDR2 as SVGEGT. CDR3 sequence (DNA): TGTGCCAGCAGTACCGGACAGGTCATGAACACTGAAGCTTTCTTT. It codes for CASSTGQVMNTEAFF.